This entry is about one TCR beta chain. This sample was included in a study of OX40 agonist ivuxolimab in advanced cancers. Study in general: Patients undergoing dose escalation presented with hepatocellular carcinoma, melanoma, renal cell or head and neck cancer.

Deletions cut 4 bases from V and 1 base from J, with 7 bases between. Germline CDR1 and CDR2: SNHLY and FYNNEI. There are 14 residues in the CDR3. Profiled with immunoSEQ multiplex PCR; TCRdb holds only in-frame clones, not every one. This sample has 50,000 to 80,000 clones, with under 95% found just once. The TCR was taken from an adult with an advanced solid tumor such as melanoma, head and neck, liver or kidney cancer. The chain links TRBV2 to TRBJ2-2; no reliable D call. The sample was CD4+ or CD8+ T cells sorted from blood, taken in a trial of the OX40 agonist ivuxolimab. CDR3 residues: CASSGGRNTGELFF. Written as DNA, the CDR3 is TGTGCCAGCAGTGGTGGAAGGAACACCGGGGAGCTGTTTTTT.